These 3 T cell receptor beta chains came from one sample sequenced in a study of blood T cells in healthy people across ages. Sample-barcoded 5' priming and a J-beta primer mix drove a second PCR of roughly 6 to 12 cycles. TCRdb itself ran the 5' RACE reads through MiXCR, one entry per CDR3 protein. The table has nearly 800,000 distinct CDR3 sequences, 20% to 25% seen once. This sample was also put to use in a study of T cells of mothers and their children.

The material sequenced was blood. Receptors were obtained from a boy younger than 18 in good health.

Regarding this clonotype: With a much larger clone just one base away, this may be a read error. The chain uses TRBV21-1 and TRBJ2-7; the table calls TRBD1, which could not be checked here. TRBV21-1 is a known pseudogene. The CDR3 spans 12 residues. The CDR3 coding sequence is TGTGCCAGCAGCAACAGGGGGCGCGAGCAGTACTTC. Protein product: CASSNRGREQYF.

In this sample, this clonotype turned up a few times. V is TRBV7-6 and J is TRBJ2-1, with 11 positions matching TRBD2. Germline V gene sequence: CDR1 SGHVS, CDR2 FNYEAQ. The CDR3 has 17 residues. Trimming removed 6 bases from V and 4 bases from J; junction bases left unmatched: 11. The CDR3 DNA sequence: TGTGCCAGCAGTTTGTTAGGGGGGACTAGCGGATACAATGAGCAGTTCTTC. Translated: CASSLLGGTSGYNEQFF.

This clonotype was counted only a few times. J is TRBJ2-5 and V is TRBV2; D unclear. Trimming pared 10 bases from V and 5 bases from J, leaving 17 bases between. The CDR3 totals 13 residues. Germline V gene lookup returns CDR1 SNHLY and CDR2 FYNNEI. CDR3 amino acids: CATKGRRSETQYF. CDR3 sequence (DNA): TGTGCCACCAAAGGTCGACGGTCGGAGACCCAGTACTTC. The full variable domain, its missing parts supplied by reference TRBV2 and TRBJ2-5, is EPEVTQTPSHQVTQMGQEVILRCVPISNHLYFYWYRQILGQKVEFLVSFYNNEISEKSEIFDDQFSVERPDGSNFTLKIRSTKLEDSAMYFCATKGRRSETQYFGPGTRLLVL.